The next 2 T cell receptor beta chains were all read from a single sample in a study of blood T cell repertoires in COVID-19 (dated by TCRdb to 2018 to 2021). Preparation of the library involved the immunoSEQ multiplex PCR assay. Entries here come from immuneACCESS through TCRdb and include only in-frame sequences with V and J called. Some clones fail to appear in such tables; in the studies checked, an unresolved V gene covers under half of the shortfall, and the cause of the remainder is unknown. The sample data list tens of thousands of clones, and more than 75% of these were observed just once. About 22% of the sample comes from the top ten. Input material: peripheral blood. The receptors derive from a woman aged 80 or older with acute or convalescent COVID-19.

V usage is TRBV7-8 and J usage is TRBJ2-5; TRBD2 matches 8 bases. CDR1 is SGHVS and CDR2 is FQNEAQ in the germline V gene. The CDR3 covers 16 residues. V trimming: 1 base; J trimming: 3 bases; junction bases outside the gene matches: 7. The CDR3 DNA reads TGTGCCAGCAGCTTAGTACGGGGGGGCTTAAAAGAGACCCAGTACTTC. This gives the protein CASSLVRGGLKETQYF.

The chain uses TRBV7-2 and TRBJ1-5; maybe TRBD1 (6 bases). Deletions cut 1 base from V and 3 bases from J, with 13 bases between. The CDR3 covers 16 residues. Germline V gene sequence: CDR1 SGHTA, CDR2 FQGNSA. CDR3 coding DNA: TGTGCCAGCAGCTTAGGGGGGCGCGTTAACAATCAGCCCCAGCATTTT. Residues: CASSLGGRVNNQPQHF. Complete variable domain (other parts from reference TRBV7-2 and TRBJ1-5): GAGVSQSPSNKVTEKGKDVELRCDPISGHTALYWYRQSLGQGLEFLIYFQGNSAPDKSGLPSDRFSAERTGGSVSTLTIQRTQQEDSAVYLCASSLGGRVNNQPQHFGDGTRLSIL.